This T cell receptor (beta chain) stems from a study of T cell responses to AZD1222 COVID-19 vaccine. Points from the study as a whole: Spike-specific TCR breadth and depth rose after two AZD1222 doses. In a largely white British group with more females than males, clonal diversity was possibly underestimated. Reportedly, close to half of spike-specific TCRs are directed against unmutated variant regions. Of the AZD1222 recipients, only 5 or 6 were seropositive at baseline.

As for this clone: Its antigen is currently unknown.

CDR1 GTSNPN and CDR2 SVGIG come from the germline V gene (reference sequence). The CDR3 consists of 12 residues. Trimming pared 0 bases from V and 7 bases from J, leaving 4 bases between. Method: immunoSEQ multiplex PCR; TCRdb's copy keeps in-frame clones and lacks some. The sample has some 100,000 clones, around nine tenths seen once. This receptor was taken from an adult who received the AZD1222 COVID-19 vaccine. The chain uses TRBV30 and TRBJ1-6, with D unresolved. The sample was peripheral blood, taken 28 days after the second AZD1222 dose. The CDR3 spells CAWSVLNSPLHF. The CDR3 nucleotides read TGTGCCTGGAGTGTTCTCAATTCACCCCTCCACTTT.